Described below is a single T cell receptor beta chain sequence and its context. Which antigen it targets is not known. The sample holds no much larger clone one base away, and base qualities are not on file. The library came from the immunoSEQ multiplex PCR assay. In the original analysis: A statistical classification framework was built to diagnose cytomegalovirus status from the catalog of TCR beta chain sequences. Sourced from immuneACCESS, this table was stored by TCRdb with only in-frame sequences that have V and J called. A share of the clones is absent; for the studies checked, an unresolved V gene accounts for under half, and the remainder has no known explanation. That table is the source of V, J and clone size, and D and trimming were worked out from the DNA. This sample gives 150,000 to 200,000 clones in total; roughly 80% of them show up just once. The ten top clones hold approximately 10% of the sample.

The donors belonged to the validation cohort of under 150 subjects, which was separate from the roughly 670-subject first cohort. The source of the sample is a study of cytomegalovirus exposure and HLA in healthy donors (TCRdb year 2017). Notes on the research overall: The 670 or so repertoires of the first cohort and the roughly 120 validation repertoires were produced on the same platform, according to a later analysis. The study aimed to test whether cataloging public T cell receptors could reveal signatures of past pathogen exposure. The study combined high-throughput TCR immunosequencing, statistical association of individual TCRs with disease status, and machine learning to predict cytomegalovirus infection status. Along with the roughly 670-subject first cohort, a separate validation cohort of around 110 different subjects was used.

There are 15 amino acids in the CDR3, from cysteine to phenylalanine inclusive. Only CDR3 DNA is held: 45 bases, read in frame from base 1. The trim is 7 bases for V and 4 bases for J, with a gap of 20 bases between the germline ends. CDR1 and CDR2, looked up from the germline V gene, are SQVTM and ANQGSEA. The research as a whole found: In both the original and validation cohorts, the classifier was reported to diagnose cytomegalovirus status with high specificity and sensitivity. According to the authors, the approach could potentially be generalized to other disease states and immunological phenotypes. In the study, roughly 160 TCR beta chains were listed as associated with cytomegalovirus. In vitro tests confirmed that a few of the cytomegalovirus-associated TCR beta chains recognize cytomegalovirus antigens. Most TCR sequences were seen in very few donors, while some public TCRs were found in many individuals. A later analysis lacked HLA typing for the validation cohort, so it scored co-occurrence in that cohort across all 120 repertoires. In a later analysis, TCRs clustered in the first cohort were found to also tend to co-occur in the 130 or so validation repertoires, with approximately 95% of cluster scores above 0.

Input material: PBMCs. The rearranged chain carries TRBV29-1 and TRBJ2-1, with the D segment identity uncertain. This clonotype was obtained from a man aged 25-40 years in good health and CMV-seropositive. The DNA sequence reads TGCAGCGCTCTTTCTCCCTTAGTTGCATACAATGAGCAGTTCTTC. Its product reads: CSALSPLVAYNEQFF.